This note documents a single T cell receptor beta chain sequence. Its antigen is unidentified. TCRdb re-called the 5' RACE reads through MiXCR, storing one row per CDR3 protein. The sample carries just over 250,000 distinct CDR3 sequences, around 5.3% recorded once. CDR3 size: 14 residues. Per germline, CDR1 SGHRS and CDR2 YFSETQ. The J segment lost 5 bases and the V segment lost 0 bases, leaving 3 bases of the junction unmatched. This record comes from a study of T cells after yellow fever vaccination. Study-level results: Reappearance after the booster was seen for most primary-vaccination clones, at more than 95% CD4 and roughly 90% CD8. FACS-sorted repertoires could harbor abundant contaminating bulk-population clonotypes.

This receptor was taken from a man aged 18 to 35 who received the YFV17D yellow fever vaccine. The sequencing here drew on CD4+ T cells sorted from PBMCs, taken on the day of the yellow fever booster vaccination. The chain couples TRBV5-1 to TRBJ2-3; 7 nucleotides match TRBD1. The CDR3 region has the DNA TGCGCCAGCAGCTTGGCCACAGGGGAAGATACGCAGTATTTT. As protein: CASSLATGEDTQYF.